Shown below are 29 T cell receptor beta chains from a single sample sequenced in a study of T cells in Graves' hyperthyroidism and ophthalmopathy. RNA transcripts gave rise to amplified TCR beta CDR3 regions. First-round RT-PCR of the TCR CDR3 relied on the HTBI primer set. TCRdb itself ran the multiplex PCR reads through MiXCR, one entry per CDR3 protein. The top ten hold around 20% of the sample, which has 550,000 to 700,000 distinct CDR3 sequences, around 42% seen once. Sequences were obtained from peripheral blood or thyroid tissue (not recorded which). The receptors shown here come from an adult woman with Graves' disease, either hyperthyroidism or ophthalmopathy (not recorded which).

This chain uses TRBV7-2 with TRBJ1-1; the D gene is possibly TRBD1 (5 bases). The CDR3 extends over 12 amino acids. Germline CDR1 SGHTA, CDR2 FQGNSA. V dropped 2 bases and J dropped 10 bases, with 11 bases sitting between them. CDR3 amino acids: CASSLRGDRAFF. CDR3 in DNA: TGTGCCAGCAGCTTAAGAGGGGATCGAGCTTTCTTT.

This clonotype occurred many times. This chain uses TRBV6-6 with TRBJ1-1; D gene uncertain. Germline values: CDR1 MNHNY, CDR2 SVGAGI (reference sequence). The CDR3 extends over 12 amino acids. V was shortened by 6 bases and J by 11 bases, with 16 bases between the two germline ends. CDR3 sequence (DNA): TGTGCCAGCAGCCACCCGGTGGTTAGTGCTTTCTTT. It yields the protein CASSHPVVSAFF.

The rearrangement joins TRBV20-1 to TRBJ2-1, with D possibly being TRBD2 (6 bases). V was pared by 6 bases and J by 5 bases, with 20 bases between. The CDR3 contains 15 residues. Germline-derived CDR1 and CDR2 are DFQATT and SNEGSKA (reference sequence). In nucleotides, the CDR3 is TGCAGTGCCCCTCTCCGGGAGCTGGTCGACAATGAGCAGTTCTTC. As protein: CSAPLRELVDNEQFF.

This clonotype came up a few times. This may be a read error: a much more frequent sequence differs by one nucleotide. The gene calls are TRBV7-3 and TRBJ2-7, with D possibly called TRBD1 or TRBD2 (5 bases each). Trimming took off 5 bases at V and 3 bases at J, with 14 bases between the two ends. Germline V gene lookup returns CDR1 SGHTA and CDR2 FQGTGA. The CDR3 runs to 14 residues. The CDR3 DNA is TGTGCCAGCAGCCCAGGGACCCAGAACTACGAGCAGTACTTC. Its translation is CASSPGTQNYEQYF.

V and J are TRBV7-2 and TRBJ2-5; D remains unclear. The V gene lost 3 bases and the J gene lost 2 bases, with 7 bases spanning the gap. The germline V gene encodes CDR1 SGHTA and CDR2 FQGNSA. This CDR3 is 13 amino acids long. The CDR3, as DNA: TGTGCCAGCAGCTTCGTCCCACAAGAGACCCAGTACTTC. It codes for CASSFVPQETQYF.

The gene calls are TRBV7-8 and TRBJ1-2; possible D gene TRBD1, 5 bases. Germline CDR1 and CDR2: SGHVS and FQNEAQ. V shed 3 bases and J shed 12 bases, with 20 bases lying between them. This CDR3 contains 14 residues. CDR3 loop: CASSFGTANSGNTF. DNA for the CDR3: TGTGCCAGCAGCTTCGGGACGGCAAACTCTGGAAACACCTTC.

The V call is TRBV7-3, the J call TRBJ2-1; D is uncertain. CDR1 SGHTA and CDR2 FQGTGA come from the germline V gene. Trimming left V 1 base short and J 9 bases short, with 10 bases between. This CDR3 region has 13 residues. CDR3 protein: CASSLIGQSEQFF. CDR3 DNA sequence: TGTGCCAGCAGCTTAATTGGGCAGAGTGAGCAGTTCTTC.

The table lists this clonotype with many counts. CDR3 residues: CSASTDGEETQYF. The CDR3 nucleotides read TGCAGTGCTAGCACCGACGGTGAAGAGACCCAGTACTTC. The chain employs TRBV20-1 and TRBJ2-5; D is unclear. Germline CDR1 DFQATT, CDR2 SNEGSKA (reference sequence). This CDR3 has 13 residues. The V gene lost 3 bases and the J gene lost 3 bases, with 11 bases spanning the gap.

This clonotype was picked up many times. V is TRBV9 and J is TRBJ2-7, with a tentative D call TRBD2 (7 bases). CDR1 and CDR2 (germline): SGDLS, YYNGEE. Trimming stripped 0 bases from V and 2 bases from J, with 12 bases between. The CDR3 extends over 15 amino acids. This CDR3 reads CASSVEGGGTYEQYF. The CDR3 DNA follows: TGTGCCAGCAGCGTAGAGGGGGGGGGAACCTACGAGCAGTACTTC. The complete variable domain, with remaining parts taken from reference TRBV9 and TRBJ2-7, reads DSGVTQTPKHLITATGQRVTLRCSPRSGDLSVYWYQQSLDQGLQFLIQYYNGEERAKGNILERFSAQQFPDLHSELNLSSLELGDSALYFCASSVEGGGTYEQYFGPGTRLTVT.

This clonotype was counted ten times or more. CDR3 sequence: CASSTTGGTWKLFF. CDR3 bases: TGTGCCAGCAGTACGACAGGGGGCACGTGGAAACTGTTTTTT. V is TRBV12-3 or TRBV12-4 and J is TRBJ1-4; TRBD1 matches at 10 bases. Losses at the gene ends were 5 bases for V and 11 bases for J; bases not matched to a gene: 8. This CDR3 spans 14 amino acids.

This clonotype appeared many times. V gene TRBV9 combines with J gene TRBJ2-2; D uncertain. CDR1 and CDR2 from the germline V gene are SGDLS and YYNGEE. Between the trimmed V and J ends, which lost 1 base and 0 bases, there was a span of 7 bases. The CDR3 is 15 amino acids. CDR3 DNA sequence: TGTGCCAGCAGCGTACTAGGGACGAACACCGGGGAGCTGTTTTTT. Translating gives CASSVLGTNTGELFF. Filled out from reference TRBV9 and TRBJ2-2, the complete variable domain reads DSGVTQTPKHLITATGQRVTLRCSPRSGDLSVYWYQQSLDQGLQFLIQYYNGEERAKGNILERFSAQQFPDLHSELNLSSLELGDSALYFCASSVLGTNTGELFFGEGSRLTVL.

This clonotype showed up many times. The chain couples TRBV27 to TRBJ1-5; 8 nucleotides agree with TRBD1. CDR1 MNHEY and CDR2 SMNVEV come from the germline V gene (reference sequence). This CDR3 is built from 15 residues. Trimming at V came to 6 bases and at J to 1 base, leaving 5 bases not matched to a gene. CDR3 region: CASRLRGLSNQPQHF. In DNA form, the CDR3 reads TGTGCCAGCAGACTCAGGGGGCTGAGCAATCAGCCCCAGCATTTT.

The chain combines TRBV11-2 with TRBJ1-4, with 9 positions matching TRBD1. The CDR3 loop spans 15 amino acids. The ends lost 3 bases at V and 4 bases at J; junction bases unmatched: 3. Germline CDR1 SGHAT, CDR2 FQNNGV. The DNA of the CDR3 is TGTGCCAGCAGCTTCCGGGACAGGGATAATGAAAAACTGTTTTTT. It specifies CASSFRDRDNEKLFF.

The chain joins TRBV25-1 to TRBJ1-2, with TRBD1 identical over 12 bases. Trimming at V came to 8 bases and at J to 8 bases, leaving 6 bases not matched to a gene. Germline V gives CDR1 MGHDK, CDR2 SYGVNS. The CDR3 contains 13 residues. The CDR3 sequence is CASLGQGARGYTF. CDR3 DNA sequence: TGTGCCAGCTTGGGACAGGGGGCTCGCGGCTACACCTTC.

This clonotype was picked up many times. This rearrangement joins TRBV12-3 or TRBV12-4 to TRBJ2-7, with TRBD1 identical over 8 bases. The CDR3 has 14 amino acids. V shed 5 bases and J 0 bases; nucleotides not matched to a gene: 3. The CDR3 here is CASSTGTGSYEQYF. The CDR3 DNA sequence: TGTGCCAGCAGTACCGGGACAGGCTCCTACGAGCAGTACTTC.

The gene calls are TRBV10-3 and TRBJ1-1, with no clear D. This CDR3 spans 15 amino acids. Germline CDR1 and CDR2: ENHRY and SYGVKD. Trimming shortened V by 0 bases and J by 0 bases, and 8 bases separated the two germline ends. The CDR3 sequence: CAISESAALNTEAFF. Written as DNA, the CDR3 is TGTGCCATCAGTGAGTCGGCAGCGCTGAACACTGAAGCTTTCTTT.

The chain combines TRBV7-9 with TRBJ1-2; D remains ambiguous. CDR3 size: 13 residues. Deletions cut 1 base from V and 9 bases from J, with 12 bases between. The germline V gene has CDR1 SEHNR and CDR2 FQNEAQ (reference sequence). CDR3 nucleotide sequence: TGTGCCAGCAGCTTAGTGGGAGGATATAGCTACACCTTC. It yields the protein CASSLVGGYSYTF. The complete variable domain, with remaining parts taken from reference TRBV7-9 and TRBJ1-2, reads DTGVSQNPRHKITKRGQNVTFRCDPISEHNRLYWYRQTLGQGPEFLTYFQNEAQLEKSRLLSDRFSAERPKGSFSTLEIQRTEQGDSAMYLCASSLVGGYSYTFGSGTRLTVV.

This sequence joins TRBV18 and TRBJ1-2, with 9 bases aligning to TRBD1. Germline CDR1 reads KGHSH; CDR2 reads LQKENI. Trimming cost V 4 bases and J 6 bases; bases outside gene matches: 6. The CDR3 runs to 14 residues. The CDR3 reads CASSRDRDRDGYTF. The DNA of the CDR3 is TGTGCCAGCTCACGGGACCGGGACAGGGATGGCTACACCTTC.

CDR3 amino acids: CASSYSLAGKAYEQYF. The CDR3 region has the DNA TGTGCCAGCAGTTACTCCCTAGCGGGCAAAGCCTACGAGCAGTACTTC. The chain combines TRBV6-5 with TRBJ2-7, with 8 bases lining up with TRBD2. The CDR3 runs to 16 residues. Trimming removed 0 bases from V and 2 bases from J; junction bases left unmatched: 6. Per germline, CDR1 MNHEY and CDR2 SVGAGI.

This chain uses TRBV9 with TRBJ1-3; TRBD1 is a possible D gene (6 bases). Germline lookup yields CDR1 SGDLS and CDR2 YYNGEE. The CDR3 length is 17 residues. V shed 1 base and J shed 0 bases, with 14 bases lying between them. The CDR3 sequence: CASSVSYAGVSGNTIYF. CDR3 DNA: TGTGCCAGCAGCGTATCCTATGCAGGGGTCTCTGGAAACACCATATATTTT.

The chain links TRBV20-1 to TRBJ1-6, with no clear D. CDR1 DFQATT and CDR2 SNEGSKA come from the germline V gene (reference sequence). V was pared by 7 bases and J by 15 bases, with 10 bases between. CDR3 length equals 9 residues. The CDR3 loop is CSEWLYLHF. CDR3 sequence (DNA): TGCAGTGAGTGGCTCTACCTCCACTTT.

The chain carries TRBV29-1 and TRBJ1-2, with D perhaps TRBD1 (6 bases). The CDR3 length is 13 residues. V was trimmed by 4 bases and J by 4 bases, leaving 13 bases between them. Germline CDR1 reads SQVTM; CDR2 reads ANQGSEA. CDR3 sequence (DNA): TGCAGCGTTGCTGTCAGGGGAGTCTATGGCTACACCTTC. Amino acid sequence: CSVAVRGVYGYTF.

This clonotype was recorded at least ten times. J is TRBJ1-1 and V is TRBV12-3 or TRBV12-4; D is uncertain. The length of the CDR3 is 12 residues. Between the trimmed V and J ends, which lost 2 bases and 6 bases, there was a span of 7 bases. CDR3 protein: CASSLIGAEAFF. In DNA, the CDR3 is TGTGCCAGCAGTTTAATTGGGGCTGAAGCTTTCTTT.

For this clonotype: A much larger clone is a single base away; this may be a read error. The chain is built from TRBV6-6 and TRBJ1-1; a weak D match, TRBD1 (6 bases). Germline loops: CDR1 MNHNY, CDR2 SVGAGI (reference sequence). The CDR3 has 16 residues. This CDR3 reads CAISYSGLGGRTEAFF. In DNA, the CDR3 is TGTGCCATCAGTTACTCGGGTTTGGGGGGCCGCACTGAAGCTTTCTTT.

The chain employs TRBV10-3 and TRBJ1-1, with D possibly matching TRBD1 (6 bases). Germline-derived CDR1 and CDR2 are ENHRY and SYGVKD. V was shortened by 4 bases and J by 8 bases, with 11 bases between the two germline ends. The CDR3 has 12 residues. The CDR3 DNA sequence: TGTGCCATCAGTGCAACGACAGGAGAAGCTTTCTTT. Amino acid sequence: CAISATTGEAFF.

The chain joins TRBV24-1 to TRBJ2-7; TRBD1 or TRBD2 may be the D gene (5 bases each). With 3 bases removed from V and 6 bases from J, the gap between germline ends came to 14 bases. CDR3 size: 14 residues. The V gene's germline CDR1 is KGHDR and CDR2 SFDVKD. This CDR3 reads CATSDGHSAGEQYF. The CDR3 region has the DNA TGTGCCACCAGTGATGGACATTCGGCGGGCGAGCAGTACTTC.

This clonotype was observed at least ten times. The rearrangement links TRBV12-3 or TRBV12-4 to TRBJ1-1, with D unresolved. Trimming removed 6 bases from V and 0 bases from J, with 11 bases in between. This CDR3 is built from 14 residues. The CDR3 is CASSVAVMNTEAFF. The DNA for the CDR3 is TGTGCCAGCAGCGTTGCCGTGATGAACACTGAAGCTTTCTTT.

About this clonotype itself: Being one base from a much bigger clone, this may be a read error. The conserved final phenylalanine or tryptophan is absent from the CDR3, which likely points to a read error. The chain carries TRBV20-1 and TRBJ2-7, with a weak D call TRBD2 (5 bases). Trimming took 4 bases from V and 2 from J, leaving 15 bases between them. In germline, CDR1 is DFQATT, CDR2 SNEGSKA (reference sequence). The CDR3 has 14 amino acids. CDR3 DNA: TGCAGTGCTACGGGGAGCGGAATACCCTACGAGCAGTACCTC. This gives the protein CSATGSGIPYEQYL.

The table lists this clonotype with many counts. V usage is TRBV20-1 and J usage is TRBJ2-7; 9 positions agree with TRBD2. With V trimmed by 5 bases and J by 2 bases, 10 bases remained unmatched. CDR1 and CDR2 from the germline V gene are DFQATT and SNEGSKA (reference sequence). CDR3 size: 15 residues. CDR3 coding DNA: TGCAGTGCTCCCCATAGCGGGAGAGGAACCTACGAGCAGTACTTC. Protein: CSAPHSGRGTYEQYF.